This T cell receptor (beta chain) was obtained from a study of radiotherapy plus CTLA-4 blockade in lung cancer. Study-level points and caveats: Per reports, early blood T cell clone dynamics, plus interferon-beta, forecast response most strongly. Radiotherapy with ipilimumab was followed by blood expansion of tumor-derived clones.

Concerning this clone itself: Its antigen is unknown.

Germline CDR1 and CDR2: GTSNPN and SVGIG (reference sequence). Trimming stripped 5 bases from V and 0 bases from J, with 10 bases between. The CDR3 contains 13 residues. Participants had chemo-refractory metastatic non-small-cell lung cancer and were treated with focal radiation plus ipilimumab CTLA-4 blockade. Repertoires were generated with immunoSEQ multiplex PCR, while TCRdb's copy carries only in-frame clones and drops some. This table has roughly 55,000 clones, around 74% appearing once. Sequencing was performed on peripheral blood, taken from a patient treated with radiotherapy plus ipilimumab. The sequence was collected from a human donor with non-small cell lung cancer whose response to radiotherapy plus ipilimumab could not be evaluated. The chain employs TRBV30 and TRBJ1-2; D possibly corresponds to TRBD1 (5 bases). This chain's CDR3 is CAWSGLPNYGYTF. CDR3 DNA sequence: TGTGCCTGGTCGGGACTGCCTAACTATGGCTACACCTTC. Combining the CDR3 with reference TRBV30 and TRBJ1-2 gives the whole variable domain SQTIHQWPATLVQPVGSPLSLECTVEGTSNPNLYWYRQAAGRGLQLLFYSVGIGQISSEVPQNLSASRPQDRQFILSSKKLLLSDSGFYLCAWSGLPNYGYTFGSGTRLTVV.